The 27 T cell receptor beta chains given below trace back to one sample, sequenced in a study of tissue T cells after allogeneic stem cell transplantation. TCRdb keeps only in-frame clones here, not all; method: immunoSEQ multiplex PCR. This table holds 6,000 or so clones, 48% found once. Time point specified: mouse harvest day 7 after allogeneic transplant. Tail vein injection delivered 10^7 T-cell-depleted bone marrow cells and 10^6 splenic CD5+ T cells. Sequenced sample: gut tissue. The source of these receptors is a female BALB/c mouse given C57BL/6 T cells with graft-versus-host disease after an allogeneic hematopoietic cell transplant.

On this clone: Gene names are mouse gene names. The read ends 1 residue before the CDR3 terminus; that terminus is restored from the germline J gene. The V and J genes are TRBV23 and TRBJ2-2. The length of the CDR3 is 13 residues. Looked up from germline, CDR1 is KGHTA and CDR2 is FQNQQP. The CDR3 loop reads CSSRPGGTGQLYF. The CDR3 DNA, read in part, is TGCTCCAGCAGACCGGGAGGCACCGGGCAGCTCTAC.

About this clone itself: Genes here carry mouse names. The read comes to an end 1 residue before the CDR3 does, leaving the germline J gene to fill in the end. V and J are TRBV15 and TRBJ1-2, with D perhaps TRBD1 (5 bases). V lost 3 bases and J 0 bases, leaving 8 bases between the germline ends. Germline V gene data show CDR1 as SGHND and CDR2 as FRSKSL. This CDR3 contains 14 residues. The CDR3 sequence: CASSFPGSNSDYTF. CDR3 DNA (partial): TGTGCCAGCAGTTTCCCAGGGTCAAACTCCGACTACACC. The full variable domain, in which reference TRBV15 and TRBJ1-2 provide the parts outside the CDR3, is DAGVTQTPRHEVAEKGQTIILKCEPVSGHNDLFWYRQTKIQGLELLSYFRSKSLMEDGGAFKDRFKAEMLNSSFSTLKIQPTEPKDSAVYLCASSFPGSNSDYTFGSGTRLLVI.

Concerning this clone itself: Germline and genes here are mouse. The covered CDR3 bases are TGTGCCAGCAGTCTGTGGGGGGCTGGAAATACGCTCTAT. It codes for CASSLWGAGNTLY. The complete CDR3 protein is CASSLWGAGNTLYF. The chain is built from TRBV26 and TRBJ1-3; D might be TRBD1 (5 bases). The CDR3 goes on 1 residue after the read ends, and that part is filled in from the germline J gene. This CDR3 contains 14 residues. Trimming stripped 1 base from V and 2 bases from J, with 6 bases between. From germline, CDR1 is KGHPV and CDR2 FQNQEV (reference sequence).

Comment on this clone: These gene names are mouse names. Read data end 1 residue before the CDR3 end; the end is taken from the germline J gene. The chain couples TRBV15 to TRBJ2-4; 7 nucleotides line up with TRBD2. The V gene end was trimmed by 3 bases and the J gene end by 0 bases; junction bases not matched to a gene: 6. Germline V lookup: CDR1 SGHND, CDR2 FRSKSL. The CDR3 spans 16 residues. The CDR3: CASSLGGSGSQNTLYF. CDR3 DNA (partial): TGTGCCAGCAGTTTGGGGGGGTCGGGAAGTCAAAACACCTTGTAC.

Notes on this clone: The genes and germline here are from mouse. Partial CDR3 DNA: TGTGCCAGCGAGGACAGGGGTTATGAACAGTAC. Translating gives CASEDRGYEQY. The entire CDR3 protein reads CASEDRGYEQYF. The chain combines TRBV13-3 with TRBJ2-7, with TRBD1 identical over 9 bases. The CDR3 end falls 1 residue outside the read, so it is completed with the germline J gene. The CDR3 totals 12 residues. V trimming: 7 bases; J trimming: 4 bases; junction bases outside the gene matches: 3. CDR1 is NNHDY and CDR2 is SYVADS in the germline V gene.

To note about this clone: The gene symbols are mouse symbols. The sequenced part of the CDR3 DNA is TGTGCCAGCAGTCTGTCGCCTGGGGGGTTTGGTGAACAGTAC. It is translated as CASSLSPGGFGEQY. The whole CDR3 sequence reads CASSLSPGGFGEQYF. The rearrangement uses TRBV26 and TRBJ2-7; 8 nucleotides align to TRBD2. The read falls 1 residue short of the CDR3 end, and the missing part is taken from the germline J gene. Germline CDR1 reads KGHPV; CDR2 reads FQNQEV (reference sequence). This CDR3 comprises 15 residues. J was trimmed by 6 bases and V by 0 bases; bases with no gene match: 7.

A remark on this clone: Gene and germline names: mouse. Read data end 1 residue before the CDR3 end; the end is taken from the germline J gene. The chain combines TRBV16 with TRBJ1-3, with 8 bases that match TRBD1. The CDR3 totals 14 residues. The germline gives CDR1 SGHSA, CDR2 FRNQAP. V lost 5 bases to trimming and J lost 4 bases; unmatched junction nucleotides: 4. Partial CDR3 DNA: TGTGCAAGCAGCCCGACAGGGGAGGGAAATACGCTCTAT. Protein: CASSPTGEGNTLY. Given in full, the CDR3 is CASSPTGEGNTLYF.

Comments on this clone: Gene names are the mouse ones. Read data end 1 residue before the CDR3 end; the end is taken from the germline J gene. V is TRBV12-2 and J is TRBJ2-5; TRBD1 is a possible D gene (5 bases). The germline CDR1 and CDR2 sequences are SGHLS and HYDKME. Trimming pared 1 base from V and 6 bases from J, leaving 10 bases between. The CDR3 consists of 13 residues. The part of the CDR3 DNA that was read is TGTGCCAGCTCTCTTCAGGAGGGGGACACCCAGTAC. Its translation: CASSLQEGDTQY. The entire CDR3 sequence reads CASSLQEGDTQYF. Based on the CDR3 plus reference TRBV12-2 and TRBJ2-5, the full variable domain is NSGVVQSPRYIIKGKGERSILKCIPISGHLSVAWYQQTQGQELKFFIQHYDKMERDKGNLPSRFSVQQFDDYHSEMNMSALELEDSAVYFCASSLQEGDTQYFGPGTRLLVL.

Comment on this clone: Gene names and germline refer to mouse. The observed sequence ends 1 residue before the CDR3 terminus, with the missing tail filled in from the germline J gene. The V call is TRBV12-1, the J call TRBJ1-3; TRBD1 matches 7 bases. Trimming took 3 bases from V and 2 from J; bases not matched to a gene: 3. The CDR3 totals 14 residues. Germline V gene lookup returns CDR1 SGHSN and CDR2 HYEKVE. CDR3 DNA, as far as it was read: TGTGCCAGCTCTTCCGGGACAGCTGGAAATACGCTCTAT. Its translation is CASSSGTAGNTLY. The whole CDR3 protein reads CASSSGTAGNTLYF.

Regarding this clone: The germline and genes are mouse ones. The read ends 1 residue shy of where the CDR3 ends; the end is completed using the germline J gene. This sequence joins TRBV13-3 and TRBJ2-4, with a tentative D call TRBD2 (5 bases). The ends were cut back, 3 bases at V and 0 bases at J, with 5 bases in the middle. Germline V CDR1 and CDR2: NNHDY, SYVADS. The CDR3 length is 13 residues. The CDR3 loop is CASSGTSQNTLYF. Incomplete CDR3 DNA: TGTGCCAGCAGTGGGACTAGTCAAAACACCTTGTAC.

This clone appeared a few times. Genes here carry mouse names. The missing CDR3 end, 1 residue past where the read stops, is filled in from the germline J gene. The rearrangement links TRBV26 to TRBJ1-6, with D tentatively TRBD1 (6 bases). TRBJ1-6 is treated as an ORF (open reading frame) with a function not yet certain. The CDR3 is 13 amino acids. With 4 bases removed from V and 5 bases from J, the gap between germline ends came to 6 bases. Germline V gives CDR1 KGHPV, CDR2 FQNQEV (reference sequence). Partial CDR3 DNA: TGTGCCAGCAGTCCAGGGGATAATTCGCCCCTCTAC. This gives the protein CASSPGDNSPLY. In full, the CDR3 reads CASSPGDNSPLYF.

Comments on this clone: These gene names are mouse names. Sequencing ends 1 residue short of the CDR3 end; the germline J gene provides the rest. The chain has TRBV26 and TRBJ2-1; 10 positions agree with TRBD2. The CDR3 extends over 13 amino acids. Germline assignment: CDR1 KGHPV and CDR2 FQNQEV (reference sequence). V trimming: 0 bases; J trimming: 13 bases; junction bases outside the gene matches: 3. The covered CDR3 bases are TGTGCCAGCAGTCTGTCGCTGGGGGGGCGCCAGTTC. Protein product: CASSLSLGGRQF. The full-length CDR3 reads as CASSLSLGGRQFF.

A note on this clone: All gene names here are mouse names. The read ends 1 residue before the CDR3 terminus; that terminus is restored from the germline J gene. The same CDR3 also results from other DNA sequences found in this sample. The gene calls are TRBV3 and TRBJ1-2, with TRBD1 identical over 7 bases. The ends lost 2 bases at V and 4 bases at J; junction bases unmatched: 4. Germline V gene sequence: CDR1 SNHLY, CDR2 FYNGKV (reference sequence). CDR3 length equals 14 residues. The chain's CDR3 is CASSLNRGGSDYTF. The sequenced CDR3 bases are TGTGCCAGCAGCTTAAACAGGGGAGGCTCCGACTACACC.

As to this clone: The germline and genes are mouse ones. Read data end 1 residue before the CDR3 end; the end is taken from the germline J gene. V gene TRBV31 combines with J gene TRBJ2-7; D uncertain. CDR1 is GKSSPN and CDR2 is SITVG in the germline V gene. CDR3 length equals 15 residues. V shed 3 bases and J shed 0 bases, with 15 bases lying between them. The CDR3 spells CAWSPLGESSYEQYF. The sequenced CDR3 bases are TGTGCCTGGAGCCCCCTCGGGGAGAGCTCCTATGAACAGTAC.

With respect to this clone: Here the gene names and germline are mouse. The read terminates 1 residue before the CDR3 end, so the remaining end is supplied by the germline J gene. The chain carries TRBV12-1 and TRBJ2-5; 7 bases map to TRBD2. The CDR3 consists of 13 residues. The V gene's germline CDR1 is SGHSN and CDR2 HYEKVE. The ends lost 0 bases at V and 6 bases at J; junction bases unmatched: 2. This CDR3 reads CASSLSWGDTQYF. The covered CDR3 bases are TGTGCCAGCTCTCTCTCCTGGGGGGACACCCAGTAC.

This clone was counted between two and nine times. Mouse gene names and germline throughout. The read finishes 1 residue shy of the CDR3 end, and the germline J gene is used to complete it. The chain combines TRBV26 with TRBJ2-7; D gene ambiguous. Germline CDR1 is KGHPV and CDR2 is FQNQEV (reference sequence). V lost 4 bases and J lost 0, with 10 bases in between. The CDR3 has 14 residues. Incomplete CDR3 DNA: TGTGCCAGCAGTCGGCATAGGAGCTCCTATGAACAGTAC. Translated, it gives CASSRHRSSYEQY. The complete CDR3 sequence is CASSRHRSSYEQYF.

This clone has just one count. These gene names are mouse names. The CDR3 loop is CTCSRENTLYF. The CDR3 bases that were read are TGCACCTGCAGTCGTGAAAACACCTTGTAC. The chain joins TRBV1 to TRBJ2-4; D not resolved. Sequencing ends 1 residue short of the CDR3 end; the germline J gene provides the rest. The CDR3 spans 11 residues. CDR1 NSQYPW and CDR2 LRSPGD come from the germline V gene (reference sequence). The V end lost 5 bases, the J end lost 4 bases, and 4 bases lay between the germline ends.

Regarding this clone: Any gene name here is a mouse gene name. The CDR3 end falls 1 residue outside the read, so it is completed with the germline J gene. Other DNA sequences within the sample encode an identical CDR3. The genes are TRBV26 and TRBJ1-4; no definite D call. This CDR3 is 14 amino acids long. Germline CDR1 and CDR2: KGHPV and FQNQEV (reference sequence). Trimming cost V 3 bases and J 0 bases, with 5 bases left between them. The CDR3 protein is CASSLRISNERLFF. CDR3 DNA, as far as it was read: TGTGCCAGCAGTCTCCGAATTTCCAACGAAAGATTATTT.

As regards this clone: Genes here carry mouse names. The read is 1 residue too short to cover the CDR3 end, so that end is filled in from the germline J gene. This rearrangement joins TRBV26 to TRBJ2-3; 10 bases align to TRBD1. The junction had 2 bases not matched to a gene; V was cut back by 8 bases and J by 3 bases. Germline CDR1 reads KGHPV; CDR2 reads FQNQEV (reference sequence). The CDR3 is made up of 13 amino acids. Incomplete CDR3 DNA: TGTGCCAGCCTGGGACAGGGGGCAGAAACGCTGTAT. Its translation is CASLGQGAETLY. The whole CDR3 is CASLGQGAETLYF.

A word on this clone: Genes here carry mouse names. The sequence runs out 1 residue before the end of the CDR3; the remainder is reconstructed from the germline J gene. The V call is TRBV20, the J call TRBJ2-3; TRBD2 agrees at 9 bases. In germline, CDR1 is GFQATS, CDR2 STVNSAI. Unmatched junction bases numbered 5, after V lost 0 bases and J lost 4 bases. The CDR3 is made up of 15 amino acids. CDR3 residues: CGARDWGGASETLYF. CDR3 bases read: TGTGGTGCTAGGGATTGGGGGGGCGCTTCAGAAACGCTGTAT.

As for this clone: Mouse gene names apply. From the germline J gene comes the end of the CDR3, since the read stops 1 residue before it. This chain connects TRBV12-2 to TRBJ2-7; D ambiguous. V was shortened by 0 bases and J by 3 bases, with 5 bases between the two germline ends. The CDR3 runs to 12 residues. Per the germline V gene, CDR1 is SGHLS and CDR2 is HYDKME. CDR3 bases read: TGTGCCAGCTCTCTCCCACTCTATGAACAGTAC. Amino acid sequence: CASSLPLYEQY. In full, the CDR3 reads CASSLPLYEQYF.

Notes on this clone: All gene names here are mouse names. The read comes to an end 1 residue before the CDR3 does, leaving the germline J gene to fill in the end. V is TRBV23 and J is TRBJ1-4; TRBD1 is taken as the D call from the table, unchecked against the DNA. Per the germline V gene, CDR1 is KGHTA and CDR2 is FQNQQP. CDR3 length equals 14 residues. The CDR3 bases that were read are TGCTCCAGCAGTCAATCCCCAGCCAACGAAAGATTATTT. Protein sequence: CSSSQSPANERLF. The complete CDR3 reads CSSSQSPANERLFF.

On this clone itself: The gene symbols are mouse symbols. Sequencing ends 1 residue short of the CDR3 end; the germline J gene provides the rest. V gene TRBV3 combines with J gene TRBJ1-3; D gene ambiguous. The CDR3 is 14 amino acids. Germline loops: CDR1 SNHLY, CDR2 FYNGKV (reference sequence). The V and J ends lost 2 bases and 0 bases respectively, with 5 bases between them. CDR3 sequence: CASSLLGSGNTLYF. The CDR3 DNA, read in part, is TGTGCCAGCAGCTTATTGGGTTCTGGAAATACGCTCTAT.

This clone is judged large (0.1 to 1%). These gene names are mouse names. The CDR3 end falls 1 residue outside the read, so it is completed with the germline J gene. V is TRBV31 and J is TRBJ2-7; 13 nucleotides agree with TRBD2. Germline assignment: CDR1 GKSSPN and CDR2 SITVG. The junction had 0 bases not matched to a gene; V was cut back by 1 base and J by 6 bases. CDR3 length equals 13 residues. CDR3 amino acids: CAWSRDWGGEQYF. Partial CDR3 DNA: TGTGCCTGGAGTCGGGACTGGGGGGGTGAACAGTAC.

This clone was picked up a small number of times. Each gene name is a mouse one. CDR3: CASSPTNSNERLFF. The sequenced part of the CDR3 DNA is TGTGCCAGCAGCCCGACAAATTCCAACGAAAGATTATTT. The J gene is TRBJ1-4, the V gene TRBV3; D gene ambiguous. The DNA ends 1 residue before the CDR3 does, and the rest of the CDR3 is filled in from the germline J gene. Germline loops: CDR1 SNHLY, CDR2 FYNGKV (reference sequence). Trimming stripped 5 bases from V and 1 base from J, with 8 bases between. This CDR3 spans 14 amino acids.

In this sample, this clone turned up a few times. Gene and germline names: mouse. The read halts 1 residue ahead of the CDR3 end, with the missing end drawn from the germline J gene. The V gene is TRBV19, the J gene TRBJ1-2; D gene unclear. The CDR3 covers 12 residues. Germline V lookup: CDR1 FNHDT, CDR2 SITEND (reference sequence). Between the trimmed V and J ends, which lost 5 bases and 0 bases, there was a span of 5 bases. The CDR3 sequence is CASRGANSDYTF. Partial CDR3 DNA: TGTGCCAGCAGGGGAGCAAACTCCGACTACACC.

Note on this clone: The listed genes are named as in mouse. The missing CDR3 end, 1 residue past where the read stops, is filled in from the germline J gene. The chain links TRBV26 to TRBJ2-4; D possibly corresponds to TRBD1 (5 bases). Germline CDR1 KGHPV, CDR2 FQNQEV (reference sequence). The CDR3 is 14 amino acids. V was clipped by 4 bases and J by 0 bases, with 8 bases between them. CDR3 DNA (partial): TGTGCCAGCAGTCCGACAGCTAGTCAAAACACCTTGTAC. This sequence encodes CASSPTASQNTLY. The whole CDR3 reads CASSPTASQNTLYF.